The clone carrying this T cell receptor beta chain was seen just once. The antigen is not known. The record originates from a study of T cell responses to AZD1222 COVID-19 vaccine. Produced via immunoSEQ multiplex PCR; TCRdb's table is partial and in-frame only. The sample holds about 120,000 clones, approximately 85% seen once. General study results and limits: Spike-specific TCR breadth and depth rose after two AZD1222 doses. Just a handful of AZD1222 recipients were seropositive at baseline. Researchers took repertoire samples only after the peak T cell response had come. Of spike-specific TCRs, nearly half reportedly target regions left unmutated in variants.

The CDR3 extends over 14 amino acids. V shed 5 bases and J shed 1 base, with 11 bases lying between them. Germline V gene sequence: CDR1 MDHEN, CDR2 SYDVKM. The sequences come from peripheral blood, collected on day 0 of AZD1222 vaccination. This TCR came from an adult in good health. The gene calls are TRBV28 and TRBJ1-2; D may be TRBD1 (5 bases). CDR3: CASSPQTVNYGYTF. The CDR3 nucleotides are TGTGCCAGCAGTCCCCAGACAGTTAACTATGGCTACACCTTC.